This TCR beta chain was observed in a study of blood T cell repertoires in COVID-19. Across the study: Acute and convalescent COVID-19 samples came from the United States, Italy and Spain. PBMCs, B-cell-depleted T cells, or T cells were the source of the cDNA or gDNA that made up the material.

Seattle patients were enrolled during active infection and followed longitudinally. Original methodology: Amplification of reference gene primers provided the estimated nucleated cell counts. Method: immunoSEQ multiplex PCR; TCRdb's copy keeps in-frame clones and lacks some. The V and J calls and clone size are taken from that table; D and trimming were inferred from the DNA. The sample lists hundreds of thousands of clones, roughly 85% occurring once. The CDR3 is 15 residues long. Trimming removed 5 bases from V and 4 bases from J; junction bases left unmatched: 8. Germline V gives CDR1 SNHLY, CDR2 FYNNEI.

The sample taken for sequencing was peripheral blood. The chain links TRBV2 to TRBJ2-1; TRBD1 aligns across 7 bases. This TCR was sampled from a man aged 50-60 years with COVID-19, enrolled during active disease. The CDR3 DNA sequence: TGTGCCAGCAGTACCGGACAGGAACTATACAATGAGCAGTTCTTC. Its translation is CASSTGQELYNEQFF.